This T cell receptor beta chain was captured in a study of T cell responses to AZD1222 COVID-19 vaccine (dated by TCRdb to the early 2020s). In terms of the full investigation: A total of under 250 trial participants underwent TCR sequencing, of whom nearly 210 had received two doses of AZD1222 and about 25 had received two doses of the MenACWY control vaccine. Trial participants were enrolled by age into 18-55, 56-69 and 70-plus year subgroups, with approximately 150, 30 and 60 TCR-sequenced participants respectively.

The CDR3 regions of human TCRbeta chains were analyzed by immunosequencing. In the paper's pipeline: Repertoire TCRs were checked for matches against a reference library of SARS-CoV-2-specific TCRs that had been generated using the MIRA antigen-specificity platform. Breadth was defined as the fraction of unique TCRs that were SARS-CoV-2-associated. Depth was defined as the fraction of total T cells that were SARS-CoV-2-associated. Using the MIRA data, each spike-specific TCR was assigned both to the spike region to which the TCR was reactive and to a CD4 or CD8 class. Log10-transformed breadth and depth values were compared by one-way ANOVA with Sidak's multiple comparisons tests. Held by TCRdb, this immuneACCESS table contains in-frame sequences only and omits some clones. Under half of the omission traces to an unresolved V gene where checked; the cause of the rest is unknown. V and J calls and clone size are copied from that table; D and trimming were computed from the DNA. This sample gives approximately 150,000 clones in total; about 91% of them show up just once. The ten most abundant clones make up 4% to 5.5% of the sample.

At the junction V is shortened by 6 bases and J by 6 bases; bases outside the gene matches: 5. The CDR3 runs 13 amino acids, cysteine and phenylalanine included. This entry keeps only the CDR3 DNA: 39 bases, framed from base 1. Based on the germline V gene, the CDR1 and CDR2 sequences are MNHEY and SVGEGT. The meaning of the sample's time point label: baseline before first vaccination. Sample treatment or condition, as interpreted from the label and publication: meningococcal conjugate vaccine given as trial control. The vaccinee samples were drawn from two UK trials, COV001 and COV002, one of which was a single-blind randomized controlled phase 2/3 trial testing AZD1222 (ChAdOx1 nCoV-19) in healthy adults. Trial participant PBMC samples were collected at day 0 and day 28 after the second dose for TCRbeta chain sequencing. In the case of this clone: Its cognate antigen has yet to be identified. The record has no base qualities; no much larger clone is one base away.

Points the paper makes about the study in general: In the small 56-69-year group, the increase in depth fell short of significance, most likely because of low power. Because no day 14 peak-response samples were available, the repertoires could be characterized only after the peak T cell response. Participants were mostly white British, with more females than males. The authors suggested clonal diversity may have been underestimated. Conclusions about previously exposed vaccinees are limited because only six or seven AZD1222 recipients were SARS-CoV-2 seropositive at baseline. Nearly half of unique spike-specific TCRs reportedly recognized epitopes outside regions mutated in the B.1.351 and B.1.1.7 variants. Spike-specific TCR breadth and depth rose significantly after two AZD1222 doses compared with day 0 and with MenACWY recipients. CD4 TCRs associated with the vaccine covered the entire spike protein, and the dominant responses were in regions 160-218 and 743-854.

The rearranged segments are TRBV6-2 or TRBV6-3 and TRBJ1-2; TRBD1 lines up with 9 middle nucleotides. The TCR comes from an adult in good health. The sequences come from peripheral blood, collected on day 0 of MenACWY control vaccination. DNA sequence: TGTGCCAGCAGACCTGGGACAGGGAATGGCTACACCTTC. This encodes CASRPGTGNGYTF.